These 13 T cell receptor beta chains were all obtained from the same sample, sequenced in a study of T-cell memory formation after mild COVID-19. TCRdb used MiXCR to reprocess the 5' RACE reads, holding one entry per CDR3 protein. The data contain 110,000 to 150,000 distinct CDR3 sequences, around 15% of them seen just once; the ten biggest clones take up under 30%. The sequenced sample was PBMCs or a T cell subset sorted from them (not recorded which). Receptors originate from an adult woman who had mild COVID-19 (a few samples of this study predate the infection). Cell type and time point are not known.

This clonotype was seen repeatedly, ten times or more. The rearrangement joins TRBV4-3 to TRBJ1-1; D uncertain. The CDR3 is 13 amino acids. V was pared by 1 base and J by 1 base, with 4 bases between. From germline, CDR1 is LGHNA and CDR2 YSLEER. The CDR3 DNA follows: TGCGCCAGCAGCCAAGGCCGGAACACTGAAGCTTTCTTT. As protein: CASSQGRNTEAFF.

This clonotype has only a few counts. The V call is TRBV14, the J call TRBJ2-1; 11 nucleotides match TRBD2. The V segment lost 2 bases and the J segment 6 bases; nucleotides outside the gene matches: 9. Germline V gene lookup returns CDR1 SGHDN and CDR2 FVKESK. The length of the CDR3 is 17 residues. The CDR3 DNA reads TGTGCCAGCAGCCAAAGGGACTGGGGACTAGCGGTCAATGAGCAGTTCTTC. It encodes CASSQRDWGLAVNEQFF.

This clonotype has more than one count but fewer than ten. V is TRBV4-1 and J is TRBJ2-7; a weak D match, TRBD1 (7 bases). CDR1 MGHRA and CDR2 YSYEKL come from the germline V gene. Trimming removed 3 bases at V and 2 bases at J, with 20 bases between. The CDR3 is made up of 17 amino acids. CDR3 residues: CASSQSLNPRGAYEQYF. The CDR3 nucleotides read TGCGCCAGCAGCCAGAGTTTAAACCCCAGGGGGGCCTACGAGCAGTACTTC.

This clonotype was seen ten or more times. The chain recombines TRBV7-9 with TRBJ2-1; perhaps TRBD1 as D (5 bases). From germline, CDR1 is SEHNR and CDR2 FQNEAQ (reference sequence). The V end lost 2 bases, the J end lost 8 bases, and 7 bases lay between the germline ends. This CDR3 comprises 12 residues. The CDR3 protein is CASSLKGHEQFF. CDR3 nucleotide sequence: TGTGCCAGCAGCTTAAAGGGGCATGAGCAGTTCTTC.

The chain has TRBV13 and TRBJ2-7; the D is unclear. Germline loops: CDR1 PRHDT, CDR2 FYEKMQ (reference sequence). This CDR3 is built from 14 residues. The V end lost 3 bases, the J end lost 0 bases, and 9 bases lay between the germline ends. The CDR3 DNA reads TGTGCCAGCAGCTTTACCCTGAGCTCCTACGAGCAGTACTTC. Encoded protein: CASSFTLSSYEQYF.

J is TRBJ2-7 and V is TRBV24-1; D is undetermined. V was trimmed by 4 bases and J by 3 bases, leaving 12 bases between them. The germline gives CDR1 KGHDR, CDR2 SFDVKD. The CDR3 sequence is 14 residues long. This CDR3 reads CATSENDKNYEQYF. The CDR3 DNA reads TGTGCCACCAGTGAAAATGACAAGAACTACGAGCAGTACTTC.

The chain employs TRBV4-2 and TRBJ2-3; 13 nucleotides line up with TRBD2. Looked up from germline, CDR1 is LGHNA and CDR2 is YNFKEQ. Trimming took 4 bases from V and 4 from J; bases not matched to a gene: 8. This CDR3 region has 17 residues. The CDR3 loop is CASSLSGTSGTPDTQYF. As DNA, the CDR3 is TGTGCCAGCAGCCTTTCAGGGACTAGCGGGACTCCAGATACGCAGTATTTT.

This clonotype was detected a few times. The gene calls are TRBV7-6 and TRBJ2-3, with 9 bases matching TRBD2. The J segment lost 2 bases and the V segment lost 5 bases, leaving 5 bases of the junction unmatched. CDR3 length: 15 residues. Germline CDR1 reads SGHVS; CDR2 reads FNYEAQ. The CDR3 DNA reads as TGTGCCAGCAGCCGACTAGCGGAATCCACAGATACGCAGTATTTT. Protein product: CASSRLAESTDTQYF.

There are a few counts of this clonotype. This chain connects TRBV29-1 to TRBJ2-2; 9 positions match TRBD1. Germline CDR1 and CDR2: SQVTM and ANQGSEA. This CDR3 comprises 15 residues. V lost 5 bases and J lost 6; bases outside the gene matches: 10. CDR3 in DNA: TGCAGCGTTCTTTGGGACAGGGAAACATCCGGGGAGCTGTTTTTT. Translating it yields CSVLWDRETSGELFF.

The rearrangement uses TRBV5-6 and TRBJ1-4, with D perhaps matching TRBD1 (5 bases). V lost 4 bases, J lost 5 bases, and 18 bases lay in between. There are 16 residues in the CDR3. Per germline, CDR1 SGHDT and CDR2 YYEEEE. The CDR3: CASSPGVGVLNEKLFF. As DNA, the CDR3 is TGTGCCAGCAGCCCCGGTGTGGGGGTTCTAAATGAAAAACTGTTTTTT.

This clonotype has only a few counts. The chain uses TRBV7-9 and TRBJ2-1; D possibly uses TRBD1 or TRBD2 (6 bases each). Trimming cost V 3 bases and J 9 bases, with 12 bases left between them. The CDR3 totals 13 residues. Germline V gives CDR1 SEHNR, CDR2 FQNEAQ (reference sequence). The CDR3 spells CASSFSGAVEQFF. The CDR3 coding sequence is TGTGCCAGCAGCTTCTCGGGGGCGGTTGAGCAGTTCTTC.

This sequence joins TRBV7-8 and TRBJ2-1, with a tentative D call TRBD2 (6 bases). Germline V gene lookup returns CDR1 SGHVS and CDR2 FQNEAQ. The CDR3 extends over 19 amino acids. Trimming stripped 1 base from V and 1 base from J, with 20 bases between. The CDR3 region has the DNA TGTGCCAGCAGCTTAGACTGGGTCGGAGGGAGTCCTTCCTACAATGAGCAGTTCTTC. This translates into CASSLDWVGGSPSYNEQFF.

This clonotype has a handful of counts. This rearrangement joins TRBV6-4 to TRBJ2-3; TRBD2 is a possible D gene (6 bases). V was cut by 4 bases and J by 0 bases, with 11 bases left in between. This CDR3 has 15 amino acids. CDR1 is MRHNA and CDR2 is SNTAGT in the germline V gene. CDR3 DNA sequence: TGTGCCAGCAGTGCTTTTGCGGGGAGCACAGATACGCAGTATTTT. Protein sequence: CASSAFAGSTDTQYF.